This T cell receptor beta chain was recovered during a study of identical twins (TCRdb year 2016). Regarding the research as a whole: The study deep-sequenced TCR alpha and beta repertoires from monozygotic twins, unrelated adults of various ages and cord blood to test whether fetal clonotypes persist. To rule out contamination, the twin experiments were replicated at different times with different library preparation protocols. The full study reports these points: Abundant cord blood beta clonotypes carried fewer insertions; young adult naive repertoires showed a weaker similar trend, while memory repertoires showed none. Invariant T cells such as MAIT and iNKT could partly confound zero-insertion analyses, although diverse VJ usage argued against such confounding for most clonotypes. A weaker excess of twin sharing was found in beta out-of-frame sequences because the signal-to-noise ratio was lowered by fewer shared sequences. Because the same donors could not be followed over many years, the conclusions depended on cross-sectional statistical analysis. In monozygotic twins, out-of-frame TCR alpha sharing was systematically underestimated by recombination models, although the models agreed with sharing between unrelated individuals. Out-of-frame TCR alpha sequences shared between twins showed an excess of low generation-probability sequences compared with coincidental sharing between unrelated individuals.

Receptor amplification or capture employed 5' RACE. Sequenced on an Illumina HiSeq 2000. Template switching added a universal primer binding site, and the final cDNA carried a unique molecular identifier that allowed TCR cDNA molecules to be counted accurately. Specific primers in the conserved constant-segment region were used to synthesize first-strand cDNA for the TCR alpha and beta chains. To control for contamination, every cDNA library carried two barcodes: a SMART-Mk sample barcode plus Illumina barcodes. TruSeq adapter sequences along with Illumina sample barcodes were introduced in two successive PCR steps. Sequencing of the TCR alpha and beta cDNA libraries was done on the Illumina HiSeq platform using custom primers. Turning to the authors' computational methods: MiGEC was used to process raw reads and extract unique molecular identifiers, and MiXCR was used to find CDR3 positions. Recombination models were inferred per individual with the repgenHMM and IGoR tools using an EM algorithm. Shared clonotypes were analyzed with the tcR package in R, and sharing was normalized by the product of cloneset sizes. Out-of-frame nonproductive sequences were analyzed to study raw recombination free of thymic and clonal selection effects. In-frame beta chains were kept once TCRdb had trimmed the public reads at Q25 with fastp and called clones with MiXCR. Entries are consolidated by CDR3 protein sequence, retaining the most common genes and DNA. It is TCRdb's table, rather than the study itself, that gives the V and J calls and clone size. This sample comprises some 900,000 distinct CDR3 sequences, over 9% of them detected only once. The ten largest account for about 1.5% of the sample.

CDR1 is given as MNHNS and CDR2 as SASEGT, both from the germline V gene. The CDR3 numbers 21 residues from cysteine through phenylalanine. This entry keeps only the CDR3 DNA: 63 bases, framed from base 1. The germline V end is reduced by 1 base and the J end by 0 bases; junction bases left unmatched: 8. Every donor was a healthy Caucasian. Three pairs of female monozygotic twins, all aged about 18 to 30 years, were included in the twin cohort. RNA for TCR libraries was isolated from peripheral blood mononuclear cells. Turning to this clonotype: This clone's antigen is unknown. Per-base qualities were not stored, and no clone one base away is much larger.

This sample was shared with a second study, whose subject was yellow fever vaccine responses in identical twins. The second publication reports: According to the authors, in identical twins the way T cells responded to vaccination appeared partly convergent and partly personalized. In the study, vaccine-responding T cell clones were precisely tracked in identical twins.

The receptor chain draws on TRBV6-1 and TRBJ2-2; 16 central bases correspond to TRBD2. Source material: PBMCs. The TCR originated in a woman between 18 and 29 years old in good health. The bases are TGTGCCAGCAGTGAAGTCTTCACGGGACTAGCGGGGGGGTCGAACACCGGGGAGCTGTTTTTT. Translated, this gives CASSEVFTGLAGGSNTGELFF.